This TCR beta chain was profiled in a study of T cells after somatic rescue of genetic block. The CDR3 length is 16 residues. Germline CDR1 reads SGHAT; CDR2 reads FQDESV (reference sequence). V shed 2 bases, J shed 2 bases, and the junction held 6 bases outside the gene matches. Measured with immunoSEQ multiplex PCR; TCRdb has only the in-frame clones, and not every one. The table includes about 10,000 clones, around 69% detected once. The sample taken for sequencing was peripheral blood mononuclear cells (PBMCs). The chain links TRBV11-1 to TRBJ2-3; 8 bases fit TRBD1. This TCR derives from a boy between 5 and 17 years old. CDR3: CASSLQGAYPTDTQYF. The DNA of the CDR3 is TGTGCCAGCAGCTTACAGGGGGCCTACCCCACAGATACGCAGTATTTT.